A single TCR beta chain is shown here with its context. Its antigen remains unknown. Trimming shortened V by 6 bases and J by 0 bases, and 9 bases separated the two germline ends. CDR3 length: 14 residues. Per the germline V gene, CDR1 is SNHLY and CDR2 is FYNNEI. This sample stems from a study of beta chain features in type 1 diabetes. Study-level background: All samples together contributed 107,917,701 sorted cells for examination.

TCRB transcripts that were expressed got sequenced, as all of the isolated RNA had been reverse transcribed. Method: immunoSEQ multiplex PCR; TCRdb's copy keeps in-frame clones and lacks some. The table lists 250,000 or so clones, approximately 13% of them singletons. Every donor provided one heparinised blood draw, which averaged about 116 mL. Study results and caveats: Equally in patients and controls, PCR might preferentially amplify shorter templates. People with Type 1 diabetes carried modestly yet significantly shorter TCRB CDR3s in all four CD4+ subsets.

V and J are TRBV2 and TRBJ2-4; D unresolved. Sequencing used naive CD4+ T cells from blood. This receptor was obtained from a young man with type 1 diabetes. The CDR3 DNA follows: TGTGCCAGCAGGGCCGTCTTAGCCAAAAACATTCAGTACTTC. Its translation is CASRAVLAKNIQYF. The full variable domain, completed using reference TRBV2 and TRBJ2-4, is EPEVTQTPSHQVTQMGQEVILRCVPISNHLYFYWYRQILGQKVEFLVSFYNNEISEKSEIFDDQFSVERPDGSNFTLKIRSTKLEDSAMYFCASRAVLAKNIQYFGAGTRLSVL.